The next 19 T cell receptor beta chains were all read from a single sample in a study of T-cell memory formation after mild COVID-19. TCRdb reanalysed the 5' RACE reads using MiXCR and keeps one entry per CDR3 protein. The sample lists roughly 340,000 distinct CDR3 sequences, more than 15% seen once, with more than 20% in the top ten. The sample consisted of PBMCs or a T cell subset sorted from them (not recorded which). The receptors stem from a man between 18 and 29 years old who had mild COVID-19 (a few samples of this study predate the infection). Cell type and time point are not known.

There are a few counts of this clonotype. The V call is TRBV6-5, the J call TRBJ2-6; 7 nucleotides align to TRBD1. V lost 3 bases, J lost 8 bases, and 10 bases stayed unmatched. Germline-derived CDR1 and CDR2 are MNHEY and SVGAGI. This CDR3 spans 16 amino acids. This CDR3 is CASSYPDRRGTNVLTF. The CDR3 nucleotides are TGTGCCAGCAGTTATCCGGACAGGAGAGGGACCAACGTCCTGACTTTC.

This clonotype came up a few times. The V and J genes are TRBV28 and TRBJ2-5; 7 bases are shared with TRBD1. Trimming removed 8 bases from V and 4 bases from J; junction bases left unmatched: 13. The CDR3 runs to 15 residues. From germline, CDR1 is MDHEN and CDR2 SYDVKM. The CDR3 loop is CASSSEGAHGETQYF. The CDR3 DNA reads TGTGCCAGCTCCTCCGAGGGGGCGCATGGAGAGACCCAGTACTTC.

For this clonotype: This CDR3 fails to terminate in the conserved phenylalanine or tryptophan, so it likely reflects a read error. No DNA is shown, since the ends of the CDR3 on it are uncertain; the CDR3 is the one TCRdb lists. The V and J genes are TRBV18 and TRBJ2-4; the tabulated D call, TRBD2, remains unverified against the DNA. Germline V gene sequence: CDR1 KGHSH, CDR2 LQKENI. Including both end residues, the CDR3 is 14 amino acids long. CDR3 in amino acids: CASSPSSGGGQLVL.

This rearrangement joins TRBV11-2 to TRBJ2-3; no firm D call. Germline V gene sequence: CDR1 SGHAT, CDR2 FQNNGV. V lost 0 bases and J lost 0, with 10 bases in between. The CDR3 runs 16 residues. The CDR3 bases are TGTGCCAGCAGCTTAGAAGGCCGCCGGAGCACAGATACGCAGTATTTT. Protein product: CASSLEGRRSTDTQYF.

The table lists this clonotype with many counts. The rearrangement uses TRBV12-3 or TRBV12-4 and TRBJ2-3, with 8 bases that match TRBD2. Trimming took 2 bases from V and 1 from J; bases not matched to a gene: 2. This CDR3 has 15 residues. This chain's CDR3 is CASSLWRGGTDTQYF. DNA for the CDR3: TGTGCCAGCAGTTTATGGCGGGGGGGCACAGATACGCAGTATTTT.

This chain joins TRBV27 and TRBJ2-5; D may correspond to TRBD1 or TRBD2 (5 bases each). Per germline, CDR1 MNHEY and CDR2 SMNVEV (reference sequence). V was trimmed by 3 bases and J by 2 bases, leaving 10 bases between them. The CDR3 is 14 residues long. This chain's CDR3 is CASSFRDQQETQYF. The CDR3 coding sequence is TGTGCCAGCAGTTTCCGGGACCAGCAAGAGACCCAGTACTTC.

This clonotype has a handful of counts. The genes are TRBV7-9 and TRBJ2-7, with a possible D match to TRBD2 (5 bases). The V end was cut by 6 bases, the J end by 2 bases, with 11 bases between. Germline CDR1 reads SEHNR; CDR2 reads FQNEAQ (reference sequence). The CDR3 loop spans 13 amino acids. CDR3 loop: CASSPAGPYEQYF. Written as DNA, the CDR3 is TGTGCCAGCAGTCCGGCGGGTCCCTACGAGCAGTACTTC.

Only a few counts were recorded for this clonotype. The rearrangement joins TRBV7-9 to TRBJ1-6; D may be TRBD1 (5 bases). This CDR3 has 14 residues. The V end was cut by 1 base, the J end by 10 bases, with 11 bases between. Germline V gene data show CDR1 as SEHNR and CDR2 as FQNEAQ (reference sequence). This chain's CDR3 is CASSLDQGWSPLHF. The CDR3 nucleotides are TGTGCCAGCAGCTTAGATCAGGGTTGGTCACCCCTCCACTTT.

V and J are TRBV7-2 and TRBJ2-3; 10 bases map to TRBD2. The CDR3 contains 16 residues. V lost 2 bases and J lost 4; bases outside the gene matches: 6. Germline CDR1 and CDR2: SGHTA and FQGNSA. This CDR3 reads CASSLSSGGAADTQYF. CDR3 DNA sequence: TGTGCCAGCAGCTTAAGCAGCGGGGGGGCAGCAGATACGCAGTATTTT.

CDR3 DNA: TGTGCCAGCAGTGACTGGCGGACCTTCCCCTACGAGCAGTACTTC. Amino acids: CASSDWRTFPYEQYF. This chain joins TRBV2 and TRBJ2-7; D remains ambiguous. The CDR3 covers 15 residues. Germline V gene data show CDR1 as SNHLY and CDR2 as FYNNEI. V was pared by 3 bases and J by 2 bases, with 14 bases between.

The chain combines TRBV24-1 with TRBJ1-2; D is unclear. Germline V gives CDR1 KGHDR, CDR2 SFDVKD. CDR3 size: 14 residues. Trimming removed 2 bases at V and 4 bases at J, with 10 bases between. The DNA for the CDR3 is TGTGCCACCAGTGATTCCGGCAGCCCCTATGGCTACACCTTC. This gives the protein CATSDSGSPYGYTF.

This clonotype was seen a handful of times. The DNA for the CDR3 is TGTGCCAGCAGCCCTCTGGACAGTTTAAACTCCTACAATGAGCAGTTCTTC. This encodes CASSPLDSLNSYNEQFF. V and J are TRBV5-6 and TRBJ2-1, with D perhaps TRBD1 (6 bases). CDR1 SGHDT and CDR2 YYEEEE come from the germline V gene. The CDR3 runs to 17 residues. Trimming left V 4 bases short and J 0 bases short, with 17 bases between.

This clonotype was seen once. The chain couples TRBV7-2 to TRBJ2-7, with D hard to call. The length of the CDR3 is 13 residues. V lost 5 bases to trimming and J lost 4 bases, with 12 bases between them. Germline values: CDR1 SGHTA, CDR2 FQGNSA. DNA for the CDR3: TGTGCCAGCAGCCTTAATATGGATTACGAGCAGTACGTC. Amino acid sequence: CASSLNMDYEQYV.

This clonotype was counted between two and nine times. The rearrangement joins TRBV6-4 to TRBJ1-1, with 8 bases identical to TRBD1. This CDR3 region has 15 residues. The V gene's germline CDR1 is MRHNA and CDR2 SNTAGT. Trimming at V came to 2 bases and at J to 4 bases, leaving 6 bases not matched to a gene. The CDR3 protein is CASSDPDRGLTEAFF. Here the CDR3 DNA reads TGTGCCAGCAGTGACCCCGACAGGGGACTCACTGAAGCTTTCTTT.

The chain has TRBV6-6 and TRBJ1-2; the D is unclear. The germline V and J ends were trimmed by 0 bases and 2 bases, with 7 bases remaining between them. The CDR3 consists of 14 residues. Looked up from germline, CDR1 is MNHNY and CDR2 is SVGAGI (reference sequence). This CDR3 is CASSYSPNNYGYTF. The DNA for the CDR3 is TGTGCCAGCAGTTACTCCCCTAACAACTATGGCTACACCTTC.

This clonotype has just a few counts. The rearrangement links TRBV5-1 to TRBJ2-3; 10 bases map to TRBD1. Germline trimming cut 4 bases from V and 6 bases from J; bases unmatched to any gene: 5. This CDR3 has 14 amino acids. CDR1 and CDR2 (germline): SGHRS, YFSETQ. The CDR3 loop is CASSRDRGQDTQYF. The CDR3 nucleotides are TGCGCCAGCAGCCGGGACAGGGGTCAGGATACGCAGTATTTT. Supplemented by reference TRBV5-1 and TRBJ2-3, the full variable domain reads KAGVTQTPRYLIKTRGQQVTLSCSPISGHRSVSWYQQTPGQGLQFLFEYFSETQRNKGNFPGRFSGRQFSNSRSEMNVSTLELGDSALYLCASSRDRGQDTQYFGPGTRLTVL.

The chain links TRBV20-1 to TRBJ2-1; 7 positions agree with TRBD2. This CDR3 region has 17 residues. V was pared by 0 bases and J by 2 bases, with 10 bases of the junction left unmatched. Germline V gives CDR1 DFQATT, CDR2 SNEGSKA (reference sequence). The DNA of the CDR3 is TGCAGTGCTAGAGATCGAGAAATGGGGACTACCTACAATGAGCAGTTCTTC. Amino acid sequence: CSARDREMGTTYNEQFF.

This clonotype showed up just a few times. This chain links TRBV7-2 with TRBJ1-5, with a possible D match to TRBD1 (5 bases). Germline CDR1 is SGHTA and CDR2 is FQGNSA. V gave up 5 bases and J gave up 7 bases, with 12 bases separating them. This CDR3 contains 13 residues. CDR3 region: CASSTRGQQPQHF. The CDR3 bases are TGTGCCAGCAGCACAAGAGGACAACAGCCCCAGCATTTT.

The V and J genes are TRBV9 and TRBJ1-2; D not resolved. CDR3 size: 15 residues. Trimming removed 3 bases at V and 3 bases at J, with 15 bases between. Germline V gene sequence: CDR1 SGDLS, CDR2 YYNGEE. The DNA of the CDR3 is TGTGCCAGCAGCGGGGGAGTCTTGGAGGACTATGGCTACACCTTC. Encoded protein: CASSGGVLEDYGYTF.